The T cell receptor (beta chain) described here comes from a study of control samples from healthy donors and cancer patients. Generated by immunoSEQ multiplex PCR, the TCRdb table keeps only in-frame clones and is missing some. The data show over 150,000 clones, 94% seen once. Trimming took 8 bases from V and 6 from J; bases not matched to a gene: 14. CDR3 length: 15 residues. CDR1 and CDR2 (germline): MNHEY, SVGEGT. This clone appeared a single time. This TCR derives from a woman younger than 35 in good health. Sequenced material: blood. The rearrangement uses TRBV6-2 or TRBV6-3 and TRBJ2-7, with 9 bases lining up with TRBD1. CDR3 in amino acids: CASRSSLGTGLEQYF. CDR3 nucleotides: TGTGCCAGCCGTTCCAGCCTCGGGACAGGGCTCGAGCAGTACTTC.